This T cell receptor beta chain was captured by sequencing in a study of beta chain features in type 1 diabetes. Study-wide points: VDJ junctions from patients with type 1 diabetes contained fewer insertions and more deletions. In every one of the four CD4+ subsets, TCRB CDR3s were moderately but significantly shorter in Type 1 diabetes patients.

The CDR3 spans 17 residues. CDR1 is SGHDN, CDR2 FVKESK, per germline. Deletions cut 0 bases from V and 1 base from J, with 14 bases between. Sorted populations were all over 98% pure. Of note for this clone: Its specificity is unknown.

All of the isolated RNA was reverse transcribed, so expressed TCRB transcripts were sequenced. An average of around 3.5 million reads was obtained for naive, central memory and regulatory T cell samples. The method was immunoSEQ multiplex PCR; TCRdb's version includes in-frame clones alone and lacks a portion of them. The data contain roughly 370,000 clones, over 11% of them singletons. The source of this sequence is a man aged 25 to 40 in good health. The specimen was naive CD4+ T cells from blood. The gene calls are TRBV14 and TRBJ2-3, with D unclear. The CDR3 loop is CASSQETPLDGTDTQYF. In DNA form, the CDR3 reads TGTGCCAGCAGCCAAGAAACCCCTTTGGATGGCACAGATACGCAGTATTTT.